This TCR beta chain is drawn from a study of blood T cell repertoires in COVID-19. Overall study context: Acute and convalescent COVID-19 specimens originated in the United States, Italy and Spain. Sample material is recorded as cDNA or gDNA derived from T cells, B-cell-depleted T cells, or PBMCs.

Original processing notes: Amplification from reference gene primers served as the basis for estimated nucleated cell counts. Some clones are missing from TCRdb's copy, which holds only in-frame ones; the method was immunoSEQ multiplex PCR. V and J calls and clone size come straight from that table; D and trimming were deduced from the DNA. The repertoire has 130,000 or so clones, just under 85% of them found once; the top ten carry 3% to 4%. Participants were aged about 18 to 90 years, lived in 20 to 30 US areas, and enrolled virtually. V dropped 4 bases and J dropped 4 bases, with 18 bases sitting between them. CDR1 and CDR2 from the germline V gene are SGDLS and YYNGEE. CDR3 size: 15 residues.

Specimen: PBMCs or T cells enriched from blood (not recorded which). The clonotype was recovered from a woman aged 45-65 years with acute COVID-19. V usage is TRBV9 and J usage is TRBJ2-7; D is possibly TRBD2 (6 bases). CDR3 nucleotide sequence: TGTGCCAGCAGCCCCCAGCCGGGGGAGTCGTACGAGCAGTACTTC. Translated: CASSPQPGESYEQYF.